This T cell receptor (beta chain) was recovered during a study of CD8 T cells in Susac syndrome. Reverse transcription of roughly 0.5 to 1 ug RNA was carried out with random hexamers. TCRdb itself ran the immunoSEQ multiplex PCR reads through MiXCR, one entry per CDR3 protein. The sample includes roughly 200,000 distinct CDR3 sequences, 90% to 95% seen only once; the top ten take approximately 0.099%. Germline V CDR1 and CDR2: SGDLS, YYNGEE. Germline trimming cut 6 bases from V and 3 bases from J; bases unmatched to any gene: 11. This CDR3 spans 16 amino acids. This chain links TRBV9 with TRBJ1-5, with TRBD1 matching over 8 bases. The TCR comes from a human donor with Susac syndrome. Sample: CD4+ T cells from PBMCs. The CDR3 reads CASTTSRDRSNQPQHF. The DNA for the CDR3 is TGTGCCAGCACCACTAGCCGGGACAGGTCCAATCAGCCCCAGCATTTT.